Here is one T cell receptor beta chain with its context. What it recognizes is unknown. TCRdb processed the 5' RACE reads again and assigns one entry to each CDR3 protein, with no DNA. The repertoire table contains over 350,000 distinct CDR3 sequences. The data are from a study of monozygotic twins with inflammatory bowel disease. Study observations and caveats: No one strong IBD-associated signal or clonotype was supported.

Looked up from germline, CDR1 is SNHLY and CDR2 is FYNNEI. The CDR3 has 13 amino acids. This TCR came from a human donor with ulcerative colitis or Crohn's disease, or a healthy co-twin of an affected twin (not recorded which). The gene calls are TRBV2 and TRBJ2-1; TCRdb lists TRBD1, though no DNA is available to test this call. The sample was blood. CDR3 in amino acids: CASEDRAYNEQFF.